This T cell receptor beta chain derives from a study of CD8 T cells in Susac syndrome. Notes on the study in general: Regarding the TCR sequencing and HLA analysis, the study admitted that a relatively small number of individuals were involved.

With respect to this clonotype: Its specificity is unknown.

It was negative isolation that provided the CD8+ and CD4+ T cells, whereas TEMRA cells were enriched by FACS. The CDR3 runs 16 residues. V was clipped by 6 bases and J by 2 bases; unmatched bases: 9. The RNA input was roughly 0.45 to 1 ug, and it was reverse transcribed with random hexamers. TCRdb processed the immunoSEQ multiplex PCR reads anew with MiXCR; each CDR3 protein has one entry. The sample lists tens of thousands of distinct CDR3 sequences, approximately 93% seen once, with 0.25% to 0.3% in the top ten. The TCR originated in a human donor in good health. Sample: CD8+ T cells from PBMCs. This chain connects TRBV12-3 or TRBV12-4 to TRBJ2-1; the match to TRBD2 covers 8 bases. Written as DNA, the CDR3 is TGTGCCAGCAGCCCCTCCTTAGCGGGGCCCTACAATGAGCAGTTCTTC. This translates into CASSPSLAGPYNEQFF.